This paragraph covers one T cell receptor beta chain sequence. There are 15 residues in the CDR3. V lost 3 bases, J lost 7 bases, and 18 bases lay in between. CDR1 is MGHDK, CDR2 SYGVNS, per germline. This entry is derived from a study of T cell repertoires in cytomegalovirus infection. In TCRdb, the reads were re-called with MiXCR into one record per CDR3 protein. The top ten clones hold less than 15% of a sample with fewer than 550,000 distinct CDR3 sequences, 26% of them seen once. Material for sequencing was PBMCs. This TCR derives from a human donor in good health (CMV status not recorded). Some clones in this sample may be carry-over from other donors' samples. The chain employs TRBV25-1 and TRBJ1-2, with D possibly being TRBD1 (6 bases). The CDR3 DNA is TGTGCCAGCAGTGAGGTACAGGGTTTGGACTCTGGCTACACCTTC. As protein: CASSEVQGLDSGYTF.